This T cell receptor beta chain was recorded in a study of siplizumab effects on memory and regulatory T cells. Trimming left V 3 bases short and J 7 bases short, with 9 bases between. Germline V lookup: CDR1 SGHTA, CDR2 FQGTGA. The CDR3 is 12 amino acids. Method: immunoSEQ multiplex PCR; TCRdb's copy keeps in-frame clones and lacks some. The sample yields approximately 100,000 clones, 85% to 95% seen once. General study findings and limits: There was no confirmation of the suppressive function of proliferating Tregs from siplizumab cultures. The diversity of naive T cells seemed greater than that of memory cells, and their alloresponse contribution seemed major.

In the case of this clone: Its cognate antigen is unknown.

This receptor was taken from a human donor in good health. The sequenced material came from non-Treg CD4+ T cells sorted from blood. This chain connects TRBV7-3 to TRBJ2-5; no definite D call. The CDR3 spells CASSFEYGTQYF. The CDR3 nucleotides are TGTGCCAGCAGCTTTGAGTACGGGACCCAGTACTTC. The entire variable domain, with the rest obtained from reference TRBV7-3 and TRBJ2-5, is as follows: GAGVSQTPSNKVTEKGKYVELRCDPISGHTALYWYRQSLGQGPEFLIYFQGTGAADDSGLPNDRFFAVRPEGSVSTLKIQRTERGDSAVYLCASSFEYGTQYFGPGTRLLVL.